Sequencing of this TCR beta chain was carried out in a study of blood T cells in healthy people across ages. Whole-study results and caveats: Diversity of TCR beta per million T cells declined in a roughly linear way with age. Fewer expanded clones and more diversity marked long-lived versus aged donors.

As for this clonotype: Antigen unknown.

The use of a sample-barcoded 5' primer and a J-beta primer mix characterized a second PCR of about 7 to 12 cycles. Each single sample gave us at least 2.5 million CDR3-containing paired-end reads. TCRdb re-analysed the 5' RACE reads in MiXCR, keeping a single row per CDR3 protein. The profile shows around 750,000 distinct CDR3 sequences, roughly 50% of them singletons. What was sequenced was blood. This receptor was identified in an older man in good health.

As DNA, the CDR3 is TGCAGTGCTACGGGGCAGGGGAGATCACCCCTCCACTTT. Protein: CSATGQGRSPLHF. The chain is built from TRBV20-1 and TRBJ1-6; tentative D call: TRBD1 (6 bases). Trimming pared 4 bases from V and 10 bases from J, leaving 14 bases between. CDR3 length equals 13 residues. CDR1 DFQATT and CDR2 SNEGSKA come from the germline V gene (reference sequence).